Following are 6 T cell receptor beta chains from one sample sequenced in a study of blood T cell repertoires in COVID-19. TCRdb keeps only in-frame clones here, not all; method: immunoSEQ multiplex PCR. The sample includes some 400,000 clones, 85% to 90% of them seen just once. The specimen was PBMCs or T cells enriched from blood (not recorded which). The receptors were sampled from a woman younger than 45 who had recovered from COVID-19.

V usage is TRBV30 and J usage is TRBJ2-7; no clear D. With 1 base removed from V and 6 bases from J, the gap between germline ends came to 10 bases. The CDR3 covers 12 residues. Germline V lookup: CDR1 GTSNPN, CDR2 SVGIG (reference sequence). The DNA for the CDR3 is TGTGCCTGGAGTGGCCAGTTCATCGAGCAGTACTTC. This encodes CAWSGQFIEQYF. Supplemented by reference TRBV30 and TRBJ2-7, the full variable domain reads SQTIHQWPATLVQPVGSPLSLECTVEGTSNPNLYWYRQAAGRGLQLLFYSVGIGQISSEVPQNLSASRPQDRQFILSSKKLLLSDSGFYLCAWSGQFIEQYFGPGTRLTVT.

V is TRBV7-2 and J is TRBJ1-2, with TRBD1 matching over 7 bases. The CDR3 covers 14 residues. V shed 5 bases and J 3 bases; nucleotides not matched to a gene: 6. The germline V gene has CDR1 SGHTA and CDR2 FQGNSA. DNA for the CDR3: TGTGCCAGCAGCCAGACAGGGTCGGACTATGGCTACACCTTC. It is translated as CASSQTGSDYGYTF.

This chain uses TRBV5-4 with TRBJ1-1; D is undetermined. CDR3 length equals 14 residues. Germline V gene data show CDR1 as SGHNT and CDR2 as YYREEE (reference sequence). V lost 0 bases, J lost 5 bases, and 11 bases lay in between. CDR3 sequence: CASSLVAVPTEAFF. The CDR3 coding sequence is TGTGCCAGCAGCTTGGTGGCAGTCCCAACTGAAGCTTTCTTT.

This chain uses TRBV6-2 or TRBV6-3 with TRBJ1-4; D uncertain. V dropped 5 bases and J dropped 8 bases, with 18 bases sitting between them. Germline values: CDR1 MNHEY, CDR2 SVGEGT. CDR3 size: 15 residues. As DNA, the CDR3 is TGTGCCAGCAGTCGGCCTAGGACGGGGAGAGAAAAACTGTTTTTT. Encoded protein: CASSRPRTGREKLFF.

The chain recombines TRBV15 with TRBJ2-2, with TRBD1 matching over 12 bases. V lost 9 bases, J lost 4 bases, and 3 bases stayed unmatched. The V gene's germline CDR1 is LNHNV and CDR2 YYDKDF (reference sequence). CDR3 length: 14 residues. The CDR3 region is CATGTGGITGELFF. The CDR3 nucleotides read TGTGCCACGGGGACAGGGGGCATCACCGGGGAGCTGTTTTTT.

The rearrangement links TRBV9 to TRBJ2-3, with TRBD1 matching 7 bases. The ends lost 4 bases at V and 2 bases at J; junction bases unmatched: 7. The germline CDR1 and CDR2 sequences are SGDLS and YYNGEE. The CDR3 has 15 amino acids. CDR3 loop: CASSLGQSLTDTQYF. DNA for the CDR3: TGTGCCAGCAGCCTGGGACAGTCACTCACAGATACGCAGTATTTT.